The clone carrying this TCR beta chain was seen a few times. Germline V lookup: CDR1 SGHRS, CDR2 YFSETQ. CDR3 length equals 12 residues. Trimming left V 2 bases short and J 5 bases short, with 4 bases between. This record belongs to a study of technical replicates of blood from a handful of donors. This table comes from immunoSEQ multiplex PCR, and its TCRdb copy is limited to in-frame clones, with some not included. This sample carries some 87,000 clones, about nine tenths of them seen once, and the ten largest clones take approximately 0.4%. Sequenced input: T cells isolated from PBMCs. This rearrangement joins TRBV5-1 to TRBJ1-4; no firm D call. The TCR comes from a human donor in good health. In nucleotides, the CDR3 is TGCGCCAGCAGCTTACAGAATGAAAAACTGTTTTTT. This gives the protein CASSLQNEKLFF. The whole variable domain, remainder taken from reference TRBV5-1 and TRBJ1-4, is KAGVTQTPRYLIKTRGQQVTLSCSPISGHRSVSWYQQTPGQGLQFLFEYFSETQRNKGNFPGRFSGRQFSNSRSEMNVSTLELGDSALYLCASSLQNEKLFFGSGTQLSVL.